Presented here are 29 T cell receptor beta chains from one specimen sequenced in a study of blood T cell repertoires in COVID-19. Profiled with immunoSEQ multiplex PCR; TCRdb holds only in-frame clones, not every one. The sample lists some 150,000 clones, approximately 84% occurring once. What was sequenced was peripheral blood. These receptors all stem from a middle-aged man who had recovered from COVID-19.

This chain links TRBV13 with TRBJ2-5; TRBD1 is a possible D gene (6 bases). Trimming stripped 3 bases from V and 5 bases from J, with 13 bases between. CDR3 size: 14 residues. Germline-derived CDR1 and CDR2 are PRHDT and FYEKMQ (reference sequence). CDR3 loop: CASSFEQGWETQYF. The DNA of the CDR3 is TGTGCCAGCAGCTTCGAACAGGGCTGGGAGACCCAGTACTTC. Using reference TRBV13 and TRBJ2-5 for the parts outside the CDR3, the full variable domain is AAGVIQSPRHLIKEKRETATLKCYPIPRHDTVYWYQQGPGQDPQFLISFYEKMQSDKGSIPDRFSAQQFSDYHSELNMSSLELGDSALYFCASSFEQGWETQYFGPGTRLLVL.

The rearrangement links TRBV6-5 to TRBJ2-7; a possible D gene is TRBD1 (5 bases). The V gene lost 2 bases and the J gene lost 4 bases, with 6 bases spanning the gap. There are 12 residues in the CDR3. Looked up from germline, CDR1 is MNHEY and CDR2 is SVGAGI. The CDR3 nucleotides are TGTGCCAGCAGTTACGACAGATACGAGCAGTACTTC. Amino acid sequence: CASSYDRYEQYF.

The chain uses TRBV19 and TRBJ2-7; the D is unclear. Germline V lookup: CDR1 LNHDA, CDR2 SQIVND (reference sequence). With 3 bases removed from V and 0 bases from J, the gap between germline ends came to 6 bases. CDR3 length: 13 residues. CDR3 sequence reads: CASSIGLSYEQYF. DNA of the CDR3: TGTGCCAGTAGTATTGGGCTCTCCTACGAGCAGTACTTC.

The chain carries TRBV7-9 and TRBJ2-3, with TRBD2 matching over 8 bases. Germline values: CDR1 SEHNR, CDR2 FQNEAQ (reference sequence). CDR3 size: 15 residues. V lost 1 base to trimming and J lost 7 bases; unmatched junction nucleotides: 7. The CDR3 DNA follows: TGTGCCAGCAGCTTAGACGGGGCGGGAGGAAATACGCAGTATTTT. Protein product: CASSLDGAGGNTQYF.

The V call is TRBV18, the J call TRBJ1-1; tentative D call: TRBD1 (5 bases). Looked up from germline, CDR1 is KGHSH and CDR2 is LQKENI. V was clipped by 3 bases and J by 2 bases, with 13 bases between them. The CDR3 is 15 amino acids. The CDR3 here is CASSPIDGGNTEAFF. The DNA for the CDR3 is TGTGCCAGCTCACCCATAGACGGGGGAAACACTGAAGCTTTCTTT. The full variable domain, with the rest looked up from reference TRBV18 and TRBJ1-1, is NAGVMQNPRHLVRRRGQEARLRCSPMKGHSHVYWYRQLPEEGLKFMVYLQKENIIDESGMPKERFSAEFPKEGPSILRIQQVVRGDSAAYFCASSPIDGGNTEAFFGQGTRLTVV.

This clone has only a few counts. CDR3 residues: CASRSTGDGYGYTF. As DNA, the CDR3 is TGCGCCAGCAGGTCCACAGGGGACGGGTATGGCTACACCTTC. The chain recombines TRBV4-3 with TRBJ1-2, with 7 bases fitting TRBD1. CDR3 size: 14 residues. Unmatched junction bases numbered 9, after V lost 6 bases and J lost 5 bases. Germline V gene data show CDR1 as LGHNA and CDR2 as YSLEER.

This chain uses TRBV19 with TRBJ2-3; TRBD2 matches 7 bases. The ends lost 0 bases at V and 4 bases at J; junction bases unmatched: 7. CDR3 length equals 16 residues. The V gene's germline CDR1 is LNHDA and CDR2 SQIVND (reference sequence). The CDR3: CASSIEAAGEADTQYF. Written as DNA, the CDR3 is TGTGCCAGTAGTATAGAAGCCGCGGGAGAGGCAGATACGCAGTATTTT.

V usage is TRBV27 and J usage is TRBJ1-1; possible D gene TRBD1, 6 bases. The ends were cut back, 6 bases at V and 0 bases at J, with 17 bases in the middle. This CDR3 is 16 amino acids long. Germline V lookup: CDR1 MNHEY, CDR2 SMNVEV (reference sequence). The CDR3 nucleotides are TGTGCCAGCAGCCCGATCGTGGACAGCTTGAACACTGAAGCTTTCTTT. Protein: CASSPIVDSLNTEAFF.

The chain is built from TRBV4-3 and TRBJ1-2; TRBD1 agrees at 7 bases. Losses at the gene ends were 2 bases for V and 4 bases for J; bases not matched to a gene: 10. This CDR3 spans 16 amino acids. Germline loops: CDR1 LGHNA, CDR2 YSLEER. CDR3 sequence reads: CASSQNDRAVGYGYTF. DNA of the CDR3: TGCGCCAGCAGCCAAAACGACAGGGCAGTTGGCTATGGCTACACCTTC.

This chain connects TRBV9 to TRBJ2-7; 7 positions match TRBD2. From germline, CDR1 is SGDLS and CDR2 YYNGEE. The CDR3 has 14 amino acids. V lost 4 bases, J lost 0 bases, and 4 bases stayed unmatched. CDR3 in DNA: TGTGCCAGCAGCCCGAGCGGGAACTCCTACGAGCAGTACTTC. It translates to CASSPSGNSYEQYF.

The V gene is TRBV6-5, the J gene TRBJ2-7; 8 bases agree with TRBD2. CDR3 length: 12 amino acids. Germline CDR1 reads MNHEY; CDR2 reads SVGAGI. V shed 8 bases and J 4 bases; nucleotides not matched to a gene: 4. The CDR3 loop is CASSSGGYEQYF. CDR3 nucleotide sequence: TGTGCCAGCTCCAGCGGGGGTTACGAGCAGTACTTC.

The chain couples TRBV6-5 to TRBJ2-7; the match to TRBD2 covers 8 bases. The CDR3 loop spans 14 amino acids. Trimming took 2 bases from V and 2 from J; bases not matched to a gene: 2. The germline gives CDR1 MNHEY, CDR2 SVGAGI. The CDR3 DNA follows: TGTGCCAGCAGTTACACTAGCGGCGCCTACGAGCAGTACTTC. Amino acid sequence: CASSYTSGAYEQYF.

V and J are TRBV20-1 and TRBJ2-3; no definite D call. With 4 bases removed from V and 2 bases from J, the gap between germline ends came to 4 bases. Germline values: CDR1 DFQATT, CDR2 SNEGSKA (reference sequence). This CDR3 spans 11 amino acids. CDR3 region: CSATVTDTQYF. CDR3 DNA sequence: TGCAGTGCTACTGTCACAGATACGCAGTATTTT.

The genes are TRBV11-2 and TRBJ2-6; TRBD1 is a possible D gene (5 bases). The V and J ends lost 4 bases and 0 bases respectively, with 10 bases between them. CDR1 SGHAT and CDR2 FQNNGV come from the germline V gene. The CDR3 covers 16 residues. CDR3 loop: CASSSTASSGANVLTF. DNA for the CDR3: TGTGCCAGCAGCTCGACAGCCAGCTCTGGGGCCAACGTCCTGACTTTC.

The genes are TRBV5-4 and TRBJ1-1, with D unclear. Germline CDR1 SGHNT, CDR2 YYREEE (reference sequence). CDR3 length: 14 residues. Trimming pared 4 bases from V and 3 bases from J, leaving 13 bases between. CDR3 nucleotide sequence: TGTGCCAGCAGCCAAAACCGACAAGACACTGAAGCTTTCTTT. It codes for CASSQNRQDTEAFF.

V usage is TRBV10-3 and J usage is TRBJ1-1; D perhaps matches TRBD1 (6 bases). Looked up from germline, CDR1 is ENHRY and CDR2 is SYGVKD. This CDR3 has 16 residues. Trimming took 0 bases from V and 0 from J, leaving 11 bases between them. The CDR3 nucleotides read TGTGCCATCAGTGAGTCAGGGACAACCGTGAACACTGAAGCTTTCTTT. Protein product: CAISESGTTVNTEAFF.

The chain couples TRBV4-3 to TRBJ2-2, with TRBD2 as a possible D gene (5 bases). The CDR3 length is 16 residues. From germline, CDR1 is LGHNA and CDR2 YSLEER. Trimming took 1 base from V and 4 from J, leaving 13 bases between them. CDR3: CASSQVLDYITGELFF. DNA for the CDR3: TGCGCCAGCAGCCAAGTATTAGACTATATCACCGGGGAGCTGTTTTTT.

The chain is built from TRBV7-2 and TRBJ2-7, with a possible D match to TRBD2 (6 bases). Germline loops: CDR1 SGHTA, CDR2 FQGNSA. V dropped 0 bases and J dropped 0 bases, with 12 bases sitting between them. This CDR3 region has 16 residues. The CDR3 DNA reads TGTGCCAGCAGCTTAGCGCTCGCGGGGAGCTCCTACGAGCAGTACTTC. Amino acid sequence: CASSLALAGSSYEQYF.

The chain couples TRBV5-6 to TRBJ2-2, with 8 bases fitting TRBD1. V was pared by 0 bases and J by 2 bases, with 0 bases of the junction left unmatched. From germline, CDR1 is SGHDT and CDR2 YYEEEE. The CDR3 has 15 amino acids. The CDR3 sequence: CASSLAGGNTGELFF. The CDR3 DNA reads as TGTGCCAGCAGCTTGGCAGGGGGCAACACCGGGGAGCTGTTTTTT.

The chain has TRBV5-4 and TRBJ2-1; 11 bases fit TRBD2. The V gene end was trimmed by 0 bases and the J gene end by 9 bases; junction bases not matched to a gene: 8. The CDR3 sequence is 16 residues long. CDR1 is SGHNT, CDR2 YYREEE, per germline (reference sequence). The DNA for the CDR3 is TGTGCCAGCAGCTTGGGCGGGACTAGCGGTACAATTGAGCAGTTCTTC. Amino acid sequence: CASSLGGTSGTIEQFF.

This clone has only a few counts. The chain carries TRBV29-1 and TRBJ2-2; D is perhaps TRBD2 (7 bases). This CDR3 comprises 13 residues. The V end lost 7 bases, the J end lost 5 bases, and 14 bases lay between the germline ends. Germline V CDR1 and CDR2: SQVTM, ANQGSEA. The CDR3: CSARGALTGELFF. The CDR3 nucleotides read TGCAGCGCTCGGGGGGCGCTGACCGGGGAGCTGTTTTTT.

The V and J genes are TRBV7-2 and TRBJ2-5; D gene uncertain. The V end lost 6 bases, the J end lost 5 bases, and 13 bases lay between the germline ends. The germline CDR1 and CDR2 sequences are SGHTA and FQGNSA. The CDR3 is 13 amino acids. The CDR3 loop is CASSRDPGETQYF. The DNA of the CDR3 is TGTGCCAGCAGTCGTGACCCCGGGGAGACCCAGTACTTC.

The chain carries TRBV5-5 and TRBJ2-7; TRBD2 matches 11 bases. Trimming took 4 bases from V and 3 from J; bases not matched to a gene: 9. Looked up from germline, CDR1 is SGHKS and CDR2 is YYEKEE (reference sequence). The CDR3 length is 16 residues. Written as DNA, the CDR3 is TGTGCCAGCAGCCCGAGAGTGGGACTAGCGGACTACGAGCAGTACTTC. Translating it yields CASSPRVGLADYEQYF.

This clone was seen only a few times. The rearrangement links TRBV3-1 (or the pseudogene TRBV3-2) to TRBJ2-5, with 7 bases that match TRBD2. Germline CDR1 LGHDT, CDR2 YNNKEL (reference sequence). The CDR3 has 20 amino acids. The junction had 25 bases not matched to a gene; V was cut back by 6 bases and J by 3 bases. Written as DNA, the CDR3 is TGTGCCAGCAGGAGAAGCGGGGTCGGACTGAGACACCTTCCTAAAGAGACCCAGTACTTC. It codes for CASRRSGVGLRHLPKETQYF.

The sample holds one count of this clone. The chain joins TRBV27 to TRBJ2-2; D is perhaps TRBD1 (6 bases). V lost 8 bases to trimming and J lost 8 bases, with 18 bases between them. The CDR3 covers 14 residues. Germline V CDR1 and CDR2: MNHEY, SMNVEV (reference sequence). The CDR3 DNA is TGTGCCAGCGGAATGGACAGTTCTCTAGGGGAGCTGTTTTTT. Translating gives CASGMDSSLGELFF.

This chain links TRBV4-1 with TRBJ1-2, with 11 bases lining up with TRBD1. The CDR3 length is 16 residues. Germline V lookup: CDR1 MGHRA, CDR2 YSYEKL. V lost 6 bases, J lost 3 bases, and 9 bases stayed unmatched. The CDR3 nucleotides are TGCGCCAGCAGTCAACCCGGACAGGGGGCGGACTATGGCTACACCTTC. It is translated as CASSQPGQGADYGYTF.

This rearrangement joins TRBV5-1 to TRBJ1-6; D possibly corresponds to TRBD1 (6 bases). The V and J ends lost 3 bases and 3 bases respectively, with 13 bases between them. This CDR3 spans 16 amino acids. Germline loops: CDR1 SGHRS, CDR2 YFSETQ. The chain's CDR3 is CASSSRTDFYNSPLHF. In nucleotides, the CDR3 is TGCGCCAGCAGCTCTAGGACAGACTTCTATAATTCACCCCTCCACTTT.

The J gene is TRBJ2-3, the V gene TRBV19; TRBD1 might be the D (7 bases). Between the trimmed V and J ends, which lost 11 bases and 1 base, there was a span of 22 bases. Per germline, CDR1 LNHDA and CDR2 SQIVND (reference sequence). The CDR3 totals 16 residues. The CDR3 loop reads CACQSQGEVGTDTQYF. In nucleotides, the CDR3 is TGTGCCTGTCAATCTCAGGGGGAGGTTGGCACAGATACGCAGTATTTT.

The J gene is TRBJ2-6, the V gene TRBV6-5; possible D gene TRBD2, 7 bases. Germline V gene sequence: CDR1 MNHEY, CDR2 SVGAGI. Trimming took 4 bases from V and 8 from J, leaving 15 bases between them. This CDR3 region has 15 residues. The CDR3 is CASSSRTAGPNVLTF. CDR3 in DNA: TGTGCCAGCAGTTCCAGGACAGCGGGGCCCAACGTCCTGACTTTC.